The 27 T cell receptor beta chains reported below all come from one sample, sequenced in a study of blood T cell repertoires in COVID-19. The data were produced by immunoSEQ multiplex PCR, yet TCRdb's version contains in-frame clones alone and is incomplete. Here the sample spans 150,000 to 200,000 clones, 81% being singletons. Input material: peripheral blood. Receptors were obtained from a man aged 55-75 years with active or convalescent COVID-19.

The chain combines TRBV5-4 with TRBJ1-2; possible D gene TRBD1, 5 bases. The CDR3 spans 15 residues. Germline V gene sequence: CDR1 SGHNT, CDR2 YYREEE (reference sequence). Trimming cost V 4 bases and J 3 bases, with 16 bases left between them. CDR3 in amino acids: CASSRRQTADYGYTF. CDR3 nucleotide sequence: TGTGCCAGCAGCCGAAGACAGACTGCGGACTATGGCTACACCTTC.

This chain uses TRBV5-1 with TRBJ2-7; TRBD1 matches 11 bases. CDR3 length: 15 amino acids. Germline V CDR1 and CDR2: SGHRS, YFSETQ. Trimming cost V 0 bases and J 6 bases; bases outside gene matches: 5. CDR3 DNA sequence: TGCGCCAGCAGCTTGGGGACAGGGGGCGCCCCCGAGCAGTACTTC. Translated: CASSLGTGGAPEQYF.

This chain connects TRBV5-4 to TRBJ2-1; 10 bases line up with TRBD2. The CDR3 runs 15 residues. The germline gives CDR1 SGHNT, CDR2 YYREEE (reference sequence). The V gene end was trimmed by 4 bases and the J gene end by 2 bases; junction bases not matched to a gene: 3. The CDR3 nucleotides read TGTGCCAGCAGCGCTACTAGCGGGACCTACAATGAGCAGTTCTTC. Protein: CASSATSGTYNEQFF. Based on the CDR3 plus reference TRBV5-4 and TRBJ2-1, the full variable domain is ETGVTQSPTHLIKTRGQQVTLRCSSQSGHNTVSWYQQALGQGPQFIFQYYREEENGRGNFPPRFSGLQFPNYSSELNVNALELDDSALYLCASSATSGTYNEQFFGPGTRLTVL.

In its sample, this clone was seen once. The CDR3 loop reads CASSNRQDFYGYTF. The CDR3 DNA reads TGTGCCAGCAGTAATCGGCAGGATTTCTATGGCTACACCTTC. This chain uses TRBV2 with TRBJ1-2; D is uncertain. Trimming stripped 5 bases from V and 4 bases from J, with 14 bases between. This CDR3 spans 14 amino acids. Germline V lookup: CDR1 SNHLY, CDR2 FYNNEI.

The rearrangement uses TRBV2 and TRBJ2-7, with 7 positions matching TRBD1. This CDR3 spans 13 amino acids. With 10 bases clipped from V and 1 base from J, the junction kept 7 bases outside the gene matches. Germline CDR1 is SNHLY and CDR2 is FYNNEI. CDR3: CATRGTVSYEQYF. DNA for the CDR3: TGTGCCACCAGGGGGACAGTATCCTACGAGCAGTACTTC.

This chain's CDR3 is CAISDSGFSYEQYF. The CDR3 DNA reads TGTGCCATCAGTGATTCCGGGTTTAGCTACGAGCAGTACTTC. J is TRBJ2-7 and V is TRBV10-3; D is uncertain. CDR3 length: 14 residues. V shed 3 bases and J shed 3 bases, with 12 bases lying between them. Germline CDR1 ENHRY, CDR2 SYGVKD.

The rearrangement joins TRBV24-1 to TRBJ1-1, with 9 bases that match TRBD1. The CDR3 length is 13 residues. The V gene end was trimmed by 8 bases and the J gene end by 6 bases; junction bases not matched to a gene: 6. Per the germline V gene, CDR1 is KGHDR and CDR2 is SFDVKD. DNA for the CDR3: TGTGCCACCATGAGGACAGGGGCTGCTGAAGCTTTCTTT. Translating gives CATMRTGAAEAFF.

The V and J genes are TRBV5-4 and TRBJ1-2; TRBD1 aligns across 10 bases. The V gene end was trimmed by 5 bases and the J gene end by 8 bases; junction bases not matched to a gene: 9. The germline V gene has CDR1 SGHNT and CDR2 YYREEE (reference sequence). The CDR3 extends over 14 amino acids. CDR3 sequence (DNA): TGTGCCAGCAGTGGGCCGACAGGGGGCGTAGGCTACACCTTC. This sequence encodes CASSGPTGGVGYTF.

This clone was seen just once. This chain connects TRBV29-1 to TRBJ1-1; 7 bases line up with TRBD1. The length of the CDR3 is 14 residues. After removal of 6 bases from V and 3 bases from J, the junction contained 10 bases not matched to a gene. Germline loops: CDR1 SQVTM, CDR2 ANQGSEA. For the CDR3, the DNA is TGCAGCGTAGCACCCGGGACAGTTGACACTGAAGCTTTCTTT. Translating it yields CSVAPGTVDTEAFF.

The chain employs TRBV5-1 and TRBJ1-5; D remains ambiguous. The CDR3 loop spans 13 amino acids. CDR1 and CDR2 (germline): SGHRS, YFSETQ. Trimming took 2 bases from V and 4 from J, leaving 7 bases between them. CDR3 in DNA: TGCGCCAGCAGCTTCGGCGGAAATCAGCCCCAGCATTTT. It yields the protein CASSFGGNQPQHF.

The genes are TRBV7-2 and TRBJ2-3, with D perhaps TRBD1 (6 bases). Germline assignment: CDR1 SGHTA and CDR2 FQGNSA. This CDR3 spans 13 amino acids. V lost 5 bases and J lost 4, with 10 bases in between. CDR3 region: CASSVRQADTQYF. As DNA, the CDR3 is TGTGCCAGCAGCGTTAGACAGGCAGATACGCAGTATTTT.

The V and J genes are TRBV11-2 and TRBJ1-1, with 9 bases identical to TRBD1. The length of the CDR3 is 19 residues. The V segment lost 5 bases and the J segment 1 base; nucleotides outside the gene matches: 17. Germline V gene data show CDR1 as SGHAT and CDR2 as FQNNGV. CDR3 coding DNA: TGTGCCAGCAGCCCCCAGGCGGCTGACAGGGGGATGTGGAACACTGAAGCTTTCTTT. It specifies CASSPQAADRGMWNTEAFF.

The gene calls are TRBV6-5 and TRBJ1-4; no clear D. CDR3 length: 14 residues. Trimming cost V 2 bases and J 2 bases, with 6 bases left between them. Germline V lookup: CDR1 MNHEY, CDR2 SVGAGI. The CDR3 DNA sequence: TGTGCCAGCAGTTACGCGTCTACTAATGAAAAACTGTTTTTT. Its translation is CASSYASTNEKLFF.

This chain connects TRBV10-3 to TRBJ2-1; 7 bases map to TRBD2. V gave up 4 bases and J gave up 4 bases; unmatched junction bases: 10. The CDR3 spans 16 residues. CDR1 is ENHRY and CDR2 is SYGVKD in the germline V gene. The chain's CDR3 is CAISAGETGGYNEQFF. DNA for the CDR3: TGTGCCATCAGTGCCGGTGAGACGGGAGGTTACAATGAGCAGTTCTTC.

This chain uses TRBV6-5 with TRBJ2-1; 10 bases line up with TRBD2. CDR3 size: 16 residues. Germline V gene data show CDR1 as MNHEY and CDR2 as SVGAGI. The trim removed 0 bases at V and 7 bases at J, leaving 6 bases unmatched. CDR3 nucleotide sequence: TGTGCCAGCAGTTACTCGTCCCTAGCGGGAGAAAATGAGCAGTTCTTC. As protein: CASSYSSLAGENEQFF.

A single count supports this clone. This chain links TRBV14 with TRBJ2-3; perhaps TRBD2 as D (6 bases). Trimming pared 4 bases from V and 4 bases from J, leaving 12 bases between. Germline V lookup: CDR1 SGHDN, CDR2 FVKESK. There are 14 residues in the CDR3. CDR3 bases: TGTGCCAGCAGCCCCCGGGAGATTGCAGATACGCAGTATTTT. Encoded protein: CASSPREIADTQYF.

This clone was found a few times. This sequence joins TRBV3-1 (or the pseudogene TRBV3-2) and TRBJ1-3; 7 positions agree with TRBD1. From germline, CDR1 is LGHDT and CDR2 YNNKEL (reference sequence). CDR3 length: 16 residues. After removal of 2 bases from V and 3 bases from J, the junction contained 7 bases not matched to a gene. CDR3 bases: TGTGCCAGCAGCCAACTCCGGGACAGTTTTGGAAACACCATATATTTT. It is translated as CASSQLRDSFGNTIYF.

The chain is built from TRBV5-1 and TRBJ1-2; tentatively, D is TRBD1 (6 bases). The CDR3 length is 13 residues. The germline V and J ends were trimmed by 4 bases and 8 bases, with 15 bases remaining between them. Germline CDR1 reads SGHRS; CDR2 reads YFSETQ. CDR3 amino acids: CASSTNRDGGYTF. The CDR3 DNA reads TGCGCCAGCAGCACAAACAGGGACGGCGGCTACACCTTC.

The V gene is TRBV12-3 or TRBV12-4, the J gene TRBJ1-2; D gene uncertain. V lost 8 bases and J 4 bases, leaving 11 bases between the germline ends. The CDR3 contains 12 residues. CDR3 sequence: CASSSGGYGYTF. The CDR3 DNA reads as TGTGCCAGCTCGTCAGGAGGCTATGGCTACACCTTC.

This chain uses TRBV25-1 with TRBJ2-5; 7 bases fit TRBD1. V lost 1 base to trimming and J lost 2 bases; unmatched junction nucleotides: 7. The CDR3 totals 16 residues. Germline V gene data show CDR1 as MGHDK and CDR2 as SYGVNS. For the CDR3, the DNA is TGTGCCAGCAGTGAATGGATAGGGGGCGAGCAAGAGACCCAGTACTTC. This encodes CASSEWIGGEQETQYF.

The V and J genes are TRBV7-2 and TRBJ2-7, with a tentative D call TRBD1 (6 bases). V dropped 1 base and J dropped 3 bases, with 13 bases sitting between them. The CDR3 loop spans 15 amino acids. Germline CDR1 and CDR2: SGHTA and FQGNSA. Written as DNA, the CDR3 is TGTGCCAGCAGCTTAGGACAGGTGAAGGGCTACGAGCAGTACTTC. This codes for CASSLGQVKGYEQYF.

J is TRBJ1-5 and V is TRBV28, with D maybe TRBD1 (5 bases). V was clipped by 5 bases and J by 9 bases, with 14 bases between them. Germline CDR1 MDHEN, CDR2 SYDVKM. This CDR3 has 13 amino acids. The CDR3 DNA follows: TGTGCCAGCAGTCGGGACTTCCCGCGGCCCCAGCATTTT. This sequence encodes CASSRDFPRPQHF.

The CDR3 DNA reads as TGTGCCAGTAGTATTGTCCAGAACACCGGGGAGCTGTTTTTT. Translation gives CASSIVQNTGELFF. The chain combines TRBV19 with TRBJ2-2; D remains ambiguous. Germline V gene data show CDR1 as LNHDA and CDR2 as SQIVND (reference sequence). V was trimmed by 3 bases and J by 1 base, leaving 6 bases between them. The CDR3 loop spans 14 amino acids.

The chain joins TRBV5-1 to TRBJ2-1, with unresolved D. Per germline, CDR1 SGHRS and CDR2 YFSETQ. The CDR3 is 16 residues long. The V and J ends lost 0 bases and 1 base respectively, with 11 bases between them. The CDR3 protein is CASSLGVGGSYNEQFF. Written as DNA, the CDR3 is TGCGCCAGCAGCTTGGGGGTTGGCGGATCCTACAATGAGCAGTTCTTC.

The V gene is TRBV6-1, the J gene TRBJ2-4, with 8 bases that match TRBD1. The V gene's germline CDR1 is MNHNS and CDR2 SASEGT. Germline trimming cut 3 bases from V and 5 bases from J; bases unmatched to any gene: 6. This CDR3 has 15 amino acids. As DNA, the CDR3 is TGTGCCAGCAGTGAGCAGGGGGCTCGGGAAAACATTCAGTACTTC. This sequence encodes CASSEQGARENIQYF.

The rearrangement links TRBV7-6 to TRBJ1-5, with a weak D call TRBD1 (6 bases). Trimming took 2 bases from V and 3 from J, leaving 8 bases between them. The CDR3 length is 14 residues. Germline V lookup: CDR1 SGHVS, CDR2 FNYEAQ. The CDR3 protein is CASSLQGNNQPQHF. The DNA for the CDR3 is TGTGCCAGCAGCTTACAGGGGAACAATCAGCCCCAGCATTTT.

This chain links TRBV5-4 with TRBJ1-5, with D possibly being TRBD1 (5 bases). CDR1 and CDR2 from the germline V gene are SGHNT and YYREEE (reference sequence). Between the trimmed V and J ends, which lost 0 bases and 2 bases, there was a span of 12 bases. This CDR3 contains 16 residues. This chain's CDR3 is CASSLDGVQGNQPQHF. CDR3 DNA sequence: TGTGCCAGCAGCTTGGATGGGGTACAGGGCAATCAGCCCCAGCATTTT.